The 25 T cell receptor beta chains presented below share a single source sample, sequenced in a study of T cells after posttransplantation cyclophosphamide. The repertoire was sequenced with immunoSEQ multiplex PCR; TCRdb's copy has only in-frame clones and lacks some. The sample includes about 52,000 clones, roughly 92% seen only once; the top ten take about 3%. Specimen: PBMCs. These receptors all stem from a woman aged 25 to 39 in good health and a related stem cell transplant donor.

The CDR3 DNA is TGTGCCGGGGGACAGTTCGGGGGCTACACCTTC. Encoded protein: CAGGQFGGYTF. The chain is built from TRBV6-6 and TRBJ1-2; 7 bases map to TRBD1. Trimming at V came to 11 bases and at J to 8 bases, leaving 8 bases not matched to a gene. CDR1 MNHNY and CDR2 SVGAGI come from the germline V gene (reference sequence). This CDR3 is 11 amino acids long.

The chain joins TRBV25-1 to TRBJ1-1, with 8 bases that match TRBD1. CDR1 and CDR2 (germline): MGHDK, SYGVNS. J lost 5 bases, V lost 6 bases, and 14 bases had no gene match. The CDR3 is 16 amino acids. The chain's CDR3 is CASRKMGQAARTEAFF. Here the CDR3 DNA reads TGTGCCAGCAGGAAGATGGGACAGGCGGCACGGACTGAAGCTTTCTTT.

The chain recombines TRBV27 with TRBJ2-7, with 7 bases aligning to TRBD1. J lost 1 base, V lost 5 bases, and 5 bases had no gene match. The CDR3 is made up of 14 amino acids. Germline CDR1 and CDR2: MNHEY and SMNVEV (reference sequence). The CDR3 sequence: CASSIQGKSYEQYF. CDR3 DNA sequence: TGTGCCAGCAGTATACAGGGGAAGTCCTACGAGCAGTACTTC.

This clone was seen just once. The chain uses TRBV6-5 and TRBJ2-7, with a tentative D call TRBD1 (6 bases). Per the germline V gene, CDR1 is MNHEY and CDR2 is SVGAGI. The V end lost 5 bases, the J end lost 2 bases, and 16 bases lay between the germline ends. There are 15 residues in the CDR3. Written as DNA, the CDR3 is TGTGCCAGCAGTACCCTCAGGGGAGCGGCCTACGAGCAGTACTTC. Translation gives CASSTLRGAAYEQYF.

V and J are TRBV14 and TRBJ1-3; D not certain. The CDR3 length is 15 residues. CDR1 SGHDN and CDR2 FVKESK come from the germline V gene. The V and J ends lost 4 bases and 2 bases respectively, with 12 bases between them. The DNA for the CDR3 is TGTGCCAGCAGCCGGCGGGGAAAGACTGGAAACACCATATATTTT. As protein: CASSRRGKTGNTIYF.

This chain joins TRBV6-1 and TRBJ1-1; 7 bases agree with TRBD1. J lost 3 bases, V lost 2 bases, and 6 bases had no gene match. CDR1 and CDR2 from the germline V gene are MNHNS and SASEGT. The CDR3 contains 15 residues. This chain's CDR3 is CASSERGQVYTEAFF. The CDR3 DNA sequence: TGTGCCAGCAGTGAAAGAGGACAGGTATACACTGAAGCTTTCTTT.

The chain uses TRBV6-1 and TRBJ2-7; D possibly corresponds to TRBD1 (5 bases). Germline V gene sequence: CDR1 MNHNS, CDR2 SASEGT. CDR3 length: 14 residues. Trimming removed 8 bases from V and 2 bases from J, with 16 bases in between. CDR3 region: CASDPLGATYEQYF. CDR3 nucleotide sequence: TGTGCCAGCGACCCCCTAGGGGCCACCTACGAGCAGTACTTC.

This chain connects TRBV5-4 to TRBJ2-7, with D tentatively TRBD2 (5 bases). V lost 4 bases, J lost 6 bases, and 23 bases lay in between. The CDR3 covers 16 residues. Looked up from germline, CDR1 is SGHNT and CDR2 is YYREEE (reference sequence). The CDR3 region has the DNA TGTGCCAGCAGCAGCCCAACCCGGCTGGCAGAGGGCGAGCAGTACTTC. Its protein product is CASSSPTRLAEGEQYF.

The CDR3 spells CASSPRQGPLDTQYF. The CDR3 DNA is TGTGCCAGCAGCCCCCGACAGGGCCCCCTGGATACGCAGTATTTT. The chain links TRBV7-9 to TRBJ2-3; 7 bases agree with TRBD1. Germline V gene lookup returns CDR1 SEHNR and CDR2 FQNEAQ (reference sequence). The CDR3 length is 15 residues. J gave up 6 bases and V 5 bases, and 11 bases lay outside the gene matches.

The J gene is TRBJ1-6, the V gene TRBV19, with TRBD1 matching 9 bases. V lost 7 bases, J lost 5 bases, and 6 bases stayed unmatched. The germline V gene has CDR1 LNHDA and CDR2 SQIVND (reference sequence). The CDR3 is 15 amino acids. The CDR3 DNA is TGTGCCAGTAAAGGGACAGGGTTAGATAATTCACCCCTCCACTTT. Translated: CASKGTGLDNSPLHF.

The chain couples TRBV19 to TRBJ1-2; 7 nucleotides agree with TRBD1. Germline assignment: CDR1 LNHDA and CDR2 SQIVND (reference sequence). J lost 0 bases, V lost 5 bases, and 9 bases had no gene match. The length of the CDR3 is 16 residues. Here the CDR3 DNA reads TGTGCCAGTAGTCCGACGGACAGGCCGGCTAACTATGGCTACACCTTC. Amino acid sequence: CASSPTDRPANYGYTF.

The V and J genes are TRBV15 and TRBJ2-7; tentatively, D is TRBD1 (6 bases). V lost 1 base and J 2 bases, leaving 9 bases between the germline ends. The germline V gene has CDR1 LNHNV and CDR2 YYDKDF (reference sequence). This CDR3 comprises 14 residues. The CDR3 reads CATSRGRDTYEQYF. CDR3 coding DNA: TGTGCCACCAGCAGAGGCCGGGACACCTACGAGCAGTACTTC. Full variable domain (missing parts from reference TRBV15 and TRBJ2-7): DAMVIQNPRYQVTQFGKPVTLSCSQTLNHNVMYWYQQKSSQAPKLLFHYYDKDFNNEADTPDNFQSRRPNTSFCFLDIRSPGLGDTAMYLCATSRGRDTYEQYFGPGTRLTVT.

The chain joins TRBV21-1 to TRBJ2-5; TRBD2, the table's D call, was not compared with the DNA. TRBV21-1 is reported as a pseudogene. The CDR3 loop spans 16 amino acids. Written as DNA, the CDR3 is TGTGCCAGCAGCAAAGAACAAGGGACTAGCGAAGAGACCCAGTACTTC. It codes for CASSKEQGTSEETQYF.

The chain links TRBV4-3 to TRBJ2-5, with TRBD2 identical over 8 bases. Germline values: CDR1 LGHNA, CDR2 YSLEER. The CDR3 is made up of 17 amino acids. J lost 0 bases, V lost 4 bases, and 10 bases had no gene match. The CDR3 bases are TGCGCCAGCAGCCCGAGGCGTAGCGGGGATTACCAAGAGACCCAGTACTTC. Encoded protein: CASSPRRSGDYQETQYF.

The chain employs TRBV7-2 and TRBJ1-2; D is possibly TRBD1 (5 bases). The CDR3 contains 14 residues. Germline V gene sequence: CDR1 SGHTA, CDR2 FQGNSA. V dropped 1 base and J dropped 4 bases, with 10 bases sitting between them. As DNA, the CDR3 is TGTGCCAGCAGCTTAGGAGAGACAGCCTATGGCTACACCTTC. Its protein product is CASSLGETAYGYTF.

This rearrangement joins TRBV6-4 to TRBJ2-1; 9 nucleotides line up with TRBD1. Germline V gene lookup returns CDR1 MRHNA and CDR2 SNTAGT. This CDR3 spans 13 amino acids. After removal of 6 bases from V and 12 bases from J, the junction contained 9 bases not matched to a gene. CDR3 DNA: TGTGCCAGCAGCCGGGACAGGGTGGGTTTGCAGTTCTTC. It yields the protein CASSRDRVGLQFF.

The genes are TRBV7-2 and TRBJ2-7, with 9 bases that match TRBD1. This CDR3 spans 16 amino acids. CDR1 and CDR2 (germline): SGHTA, FQGNSA. With 3 bases clipped from V and 1 base from J, the junction kept 7 bases outside the gene matches. The CDR3 sequence: CASSFPTGGLSYEQYF. The DNA for the CDR3 is TGTGCCAGCAGCTTCCCGACAGGGGGGCTTTCCTACGAGCAGTACTTC. The whole variable domain, filled in from reference TRBV7-2 and TRBJ2-7, reads GAGVSQSPSNKVTEKGKDVELRCDPISGHTALYWYRQSLGQGLEFLIYFQGNSAPDKSGLPSDRFSAERTGGSVSTLTIQRTQQEDSAVYLCASSFPTGGLSYEQYFGPGTRLTVT.

This chain uses TRBV7-2 with TRBJ2-3; 7 positions agree with TRBD2. The CDR3 sequence is 18 residues long. Germline V gene sequence: CDR1 SGHTA, CDR2 FQGNSA. J was trimmed by 4 bases and V by 0 bases; bases with no gene match: 13. This CDR3 reads CASSLARSGRGRSDTQYF. The CDR3 DNA sequence: TGTGCCAGCAGCTTAGCTCGGAGCGGGCGGGGGAGATCAGATACGCAGTATTTT.

The chain has TRBV30 and TRBJ1-2; possible D gene TRBD1, 5 bases. The CDR3 is 11 amino acids. Looked up from germline, CDR1 is GTSNPN and CDR2 is SVGIG (reference sequence). V lost 5 bases, J lost 7 bases, and 11 bases lay in between. As DNA, the CDR3 is TGTGCCTGGGCGCGGGGCAGTGGCTACACCTTC. The encoded protein is CAWARGSGYTF.

The chain uses TRBV5-1 and TRBJ2-7; the match to TRBD2 covers 9 bases. Germline lookup yields CDR1 SGHRS and CDR2 YFSETQ. The CDR3 is made up of 14 amino acids. V dropped 5 bases and J dropped 2; count of bases not matched to a gene: 5. This chain's CDR3 is CASSAGGGAYEQYF. As DNA, the CDR3 is TGCGCCAGCAGTGCGGGGGGGGGTGCCTACGAGCAGTACTTC.

There are a few counts of this clone. CDR3 in amino acids: CASSLSNSPLHF. The CDR3 DNA is TGTGCCAGCAGTTTGAGTAATTCACCCCTCCACTTT. The V call is TRBV28, the J call TRBJ1-6; D gene uncertain. Looked up from germline, CDR1 is MDHEN and CDR2 is SYDVKM. V lost 3 bases, J lost 6 bases, and 3 bases lay in between. The CDR3 is 12 amino acids.

This chain uses TRBV5-1 with TRBJ2-2, with D maybe TRBD1 (6 bases). Looked up from germline, CDR1 is SGHRS and CDR2 is YFSETQ. With 2 bases removed from V and 1 base from J, the gap between germline ends came to 12 bases. The CDR3 consists of 16 residues. The CDR3 region is CASSFGQSGNTGELFF. The CDR3 coding sequence is TGCGCCAGCAGCTTTGGACAGTCGGGGAACACCGGGGAGCTGTTTTTT.

The chain couples TRBV5-4 to TRBJ1-2, with 7 bases identical to TRBD1. Germline CDR1 is SGHNT and CDR2 is YYREEE (reference sequence). With 3 bases clipped from V and 2 bases from J, the junction kept 1 base outside the gene matches. The CDR3 spans 13 residues. This chain's CDR3 is CASSWGQNYGYTF. The CDR3 nucleotides read TGTGCCAGCAGCTGGGGACAGAACTATGGCTACACCTTC.

In its sample, this clone was seen once. The chain joins TRBV2 to TRBJ1-1; the match to TRBD1 covers 9 bases. The CDR3 is 14 residues long. The V gene's germline CDR1 is SNHLY and CDR2 FYNNEI. The J segment lost 5 bases and the V segment lost 6 bases, leaving 7 bases of the junction unmatched. CDR3: CASSGDRAGTEAFF. The CDR3 region has the DNA TGTGCCAGCAGCGGGGACAGGGCGGGGACTGAAGCTTTCTTT.

The chain recombines TRBV20-1 with TRBJ1-1; D unclear. Germline V gene data show CDR1 as DFQATT and CDR2 as SNEGSKA (reference sequence). The CDR3 is 10 residues long. V lost 6 bases and J 3 bases, leaving 5 bases between the germline ends. This CDR3 reads CSASDTEAFF. The CDR3 DNA reads as TGCAGTGCATCCGACACTGAAGCTTTCTTT.